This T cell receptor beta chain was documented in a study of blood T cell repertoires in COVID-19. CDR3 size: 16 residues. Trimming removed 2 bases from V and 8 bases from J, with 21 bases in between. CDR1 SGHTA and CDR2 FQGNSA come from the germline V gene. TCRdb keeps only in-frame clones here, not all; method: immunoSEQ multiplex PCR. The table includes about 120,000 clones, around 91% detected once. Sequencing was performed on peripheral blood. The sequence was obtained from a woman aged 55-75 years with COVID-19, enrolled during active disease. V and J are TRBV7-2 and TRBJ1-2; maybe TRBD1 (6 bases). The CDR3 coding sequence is TGTGCCAGCAGCTTAAGGATGGGGGGGGCGAAAACGGGCTACACCTTC. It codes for CASSLRMGGAKTGYTF.